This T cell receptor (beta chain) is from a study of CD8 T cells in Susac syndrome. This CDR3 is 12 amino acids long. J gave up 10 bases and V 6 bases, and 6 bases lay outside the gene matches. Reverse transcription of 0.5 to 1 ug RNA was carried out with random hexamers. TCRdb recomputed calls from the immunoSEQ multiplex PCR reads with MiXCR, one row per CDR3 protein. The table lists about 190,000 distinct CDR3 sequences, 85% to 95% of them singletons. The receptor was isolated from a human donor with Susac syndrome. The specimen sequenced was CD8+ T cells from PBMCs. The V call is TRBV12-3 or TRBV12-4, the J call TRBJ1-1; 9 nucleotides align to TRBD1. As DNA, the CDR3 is TGTGCCAGCAGCCCGGGGGGACAGGGAGCTTTCTTT. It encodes CASSPGGQGAFF.